This TCR beta chain was captured in a study of T cell responses to AZD1222 COVID-19 vaccine. The overall study: Second doses that came at about 4 or about 12 weeks were put together. Study-wide points: Dominant CD4 TCR responses targeted spike regions 160-218 and 743-854.

Data came from immunoSEQ multiplex PCR; TCRdb stores just in-frame clones and leaves some out. The table has some 130,000 clones, about 80% seen once. J gave up 2 bases and V 11 bases, and 11 bases lay outside the gene matches. CDR3 length: 14 residues. Germline CDR1 and CDR2: LGHDT and YNNKEL (reference sequence). This clone appeared a few times. The antigen is unknown. Here the sequenced sample was peripheral blood, taken on day 0 of AZD1222 vaccination. J is TRBJ2-7 and V is TRBV3-1 (or the pseudogene TRBV3-2); 8 nucleotides align to TRBD2. The receptor was derived from an adult in good health. The CDR3 protein is CASTLRGVPYEQYF. For the CDR3, the DNA is TGTGCCTCTACGCTGCGGGGGGTGCCCTACGAGCAGTACTTC.